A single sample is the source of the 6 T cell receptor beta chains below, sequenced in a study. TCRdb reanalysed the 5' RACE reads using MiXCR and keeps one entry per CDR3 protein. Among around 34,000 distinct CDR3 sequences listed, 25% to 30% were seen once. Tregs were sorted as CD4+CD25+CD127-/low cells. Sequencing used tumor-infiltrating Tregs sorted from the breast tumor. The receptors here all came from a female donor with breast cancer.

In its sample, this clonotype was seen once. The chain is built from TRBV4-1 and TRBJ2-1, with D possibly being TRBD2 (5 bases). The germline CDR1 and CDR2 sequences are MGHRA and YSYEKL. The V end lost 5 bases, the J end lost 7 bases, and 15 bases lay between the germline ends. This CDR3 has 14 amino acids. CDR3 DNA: TGCGCCAGCAGCGCTCCTTTCAGAGGGAATGAGCAGTTCTTC. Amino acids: CASSAPFRGNEQFF.

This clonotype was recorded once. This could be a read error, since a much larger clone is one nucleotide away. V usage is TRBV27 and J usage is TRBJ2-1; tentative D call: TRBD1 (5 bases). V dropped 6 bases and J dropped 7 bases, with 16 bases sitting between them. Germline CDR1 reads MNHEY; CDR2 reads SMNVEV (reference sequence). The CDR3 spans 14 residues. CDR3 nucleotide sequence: TGTGCCAGCAGAAGGTTCCGGAAGGGGAATGAGCAGTTCTTC. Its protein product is CASRRFRKGNEQFF.

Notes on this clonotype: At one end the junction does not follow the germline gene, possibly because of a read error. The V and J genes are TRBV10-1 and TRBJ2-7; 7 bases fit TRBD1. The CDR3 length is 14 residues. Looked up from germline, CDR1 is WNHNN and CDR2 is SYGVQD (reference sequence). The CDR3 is CTSSTQGQEHEQYF. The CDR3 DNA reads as TGCACCAGCAGTACACAGGGGCAGGAGCACGAGCAGTACTTC.

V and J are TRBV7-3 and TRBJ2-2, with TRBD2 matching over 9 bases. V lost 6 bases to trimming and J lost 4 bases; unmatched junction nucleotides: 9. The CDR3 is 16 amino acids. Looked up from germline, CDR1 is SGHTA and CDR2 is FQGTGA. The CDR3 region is CASSLGLAGTTGELFF. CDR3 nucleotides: TGTGCCAGCAGTTTAGGCCTAGCGGGGACCACCGGGGAGCTGTTTTTT.

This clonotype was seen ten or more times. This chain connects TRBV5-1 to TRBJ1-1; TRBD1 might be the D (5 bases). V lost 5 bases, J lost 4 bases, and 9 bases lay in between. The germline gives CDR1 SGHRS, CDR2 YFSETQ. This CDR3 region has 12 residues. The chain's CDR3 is CASRSGGTEAFF. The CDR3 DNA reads TGCGCCAGCAGGTCGGGGGGCACTGAAGCTTTCTTT.

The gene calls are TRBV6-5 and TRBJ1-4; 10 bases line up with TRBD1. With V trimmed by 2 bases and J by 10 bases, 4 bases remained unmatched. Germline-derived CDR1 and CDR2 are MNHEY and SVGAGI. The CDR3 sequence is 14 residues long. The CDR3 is CASSYGQGEGKLFF. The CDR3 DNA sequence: TGTGCCAGCAGTTACGGACAGGGGGAGGGAAAACTGTTTTTT.